This T cell receptor (beta chain) was recovered during a study of CD8+ T cells in alopecia areata. Background on the study: Scoring of treated patients' severity used the percentage of affected scalp area.

Sequencing used cDNA as its template, made by extracting RNA and reverse transcribing it. Clones were read by immunoSEQ multiplex PCR, and TCRdb kept only the in-frame ones, dropping some. The table includes some 190,000 clones, 60% detected once. V trimming: 5 bases; J trimming: 7 bases; junction bases outside the gene matches: 11. This CDR3 contains 15 residues. Germline values: CDR1 WSHSY, CDR2 SAAADI. Treatment meaning: oral pan-JAK inhibitor, 5-10 mg twice daily. Broader study findings: Compared with normal scalp, lesional scalp had higher clonality and more expanded CD8+ clones. Throughout tofacitinib, many expanded lesional clones continued to persist in scalp and blood. Tofacitinib produced a significant decrease in scalp clonality and in expanded CD8+ clones among the top 100.

This clone was counted only a few times. Its antigen is still unknown. V is TRBV10-2 and J is TRBJ2-1; TRBD1 matches 7 bases. This receptor was obtained from a human donor with alopecia areata. The sample here was CD4+ T cells sorted from blood, taken at week 24, from a patient treated with tofacitinib. DNA for the CDR3: TGCGCCAGCAGTTTAGAGGCAGGGGGTGTGAATGAGCAGTTCTTC. Protein sequence: CASSLEAGGVNEQFF.